The TCR beta chain described here comes from a study of blood T cell repertoires in COVID-19. Study in general: Donors in the United States, Italy and Spain gave samples during acute or convalescent COVID-19. T cells, B-cell-depleted T cells, or PBMCs supplied cDNA or gDNA.

Germline loops: CDR1 DFQATT, CDR2 SNEGSKA (reference sequence). The CDR3 has 14 residues. Trimming took 3 bases from V and 2 from J, leaving 11 bases between them. Original handling: Reference gene primer amplification gave estimated nucleated cell counts. The protocol was immunoSEQ multiplex PCR, while the TCRdb copy is restricted to in-frame clones and leaves out a portion. V, J and clone size were drawn from that table, and D and trimming were deduced from the DNA. The sample lists 95,000 to 100,000 clones; 86% were seen once. V gene TRBV20-1 combines with J gene TRBJ1-5, with D uncertain. The clonotype comes from a man older than 75 with acute or convalescent COVID-19. Sequencing used peripheral blood. This chain's CDR3 is CSASDPRGNQPQHF. CDR3 in DNA: TGCAGTGCTAGTGATCCGAGGGGCAATCAGCCCCAGCATTTT.